Included here is one T cell receptor beta chain sequence, with context. As yet, its antigen is unknown. This entry is derived from a study of T cell responses to AZD1222 COVID-19 vaccine. Study at large: Pooling covered second doses at about 4 or about 12 weeks. Study observations and caveats: It was only after the peak T cell response that any repertoires were sampled.

J was trimmed by 0 bases and V by 0 bases; bases with no gene match: 6. The CDR3 is 17 residues long. Germline V CDR1 and CDR2: SGHRS, YFSETQ. Generated by immunoSEQ multiplex PCR, the TCRdb table keeps only in-frame clones and is missing some. The table shows approximately 92,000 clones, with over 80% occurring only once. The sequencing used peripheral blood, collected on day 0 of AZD1222 vaccination. The V gene is TRBV5-1, the J gene TRBJ2-1; 7 nucleotides match TRBD2. The receptor's source is an adult in good health. The CDR3 sequence is CASSLARLADSYNEQFF. The CDR3 nucleotides are TGCGCCAGCAGCTTGGCCCGCCTAGCGGACTCCTACAATGAGCAGTTCTTC.